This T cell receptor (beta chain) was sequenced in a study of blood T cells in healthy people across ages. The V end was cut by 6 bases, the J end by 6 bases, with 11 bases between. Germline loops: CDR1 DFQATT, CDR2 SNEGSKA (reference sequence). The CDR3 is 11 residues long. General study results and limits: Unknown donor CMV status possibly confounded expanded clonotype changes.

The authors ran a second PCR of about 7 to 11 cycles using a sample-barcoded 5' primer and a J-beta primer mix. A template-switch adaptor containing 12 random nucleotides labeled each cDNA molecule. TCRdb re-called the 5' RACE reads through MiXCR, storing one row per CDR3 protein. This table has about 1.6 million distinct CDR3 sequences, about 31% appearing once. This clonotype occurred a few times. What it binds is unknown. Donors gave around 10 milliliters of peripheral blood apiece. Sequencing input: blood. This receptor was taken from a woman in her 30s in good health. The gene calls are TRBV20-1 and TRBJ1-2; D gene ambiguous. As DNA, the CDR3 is TGCAGTGCCCCCGAGCGGCATGGCTACACCTTC. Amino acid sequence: CSAPERHGYTF.